These T cell receptor beta chains were read from a single sample in a study of blood T cell repertoires in COVID-19. The data were produced by immunoSEQ multiplex PCR, yet TCRdb's version contains in-frame clones alone and is incomplete. The sample holds approximately 46,000 clones; roughly nine tenths are singletons and the top ten take 16%. The sequenced sample was peripheral blood. These receptors were obtained from a man in his fifties or sixties with active or convalescent COVID-19. Both conserved end residues are part of each CDR3. Fields, in order: V gene, D gene, J gene, clone size, CDR3 DNA, CDR3 protein. A D gene is named only where the DNA matches it firmly. Where a row states a size, it is once, few, many or the class of an expanded clone; other rows omit it.

TRBV12-3/TRBV12-4	-	TRBJ1-2	-	TGTGCCAGCAGTTTAATACGGGGAGAAGGCTACACCTTC	CASSLIRGEGYTF
TRBV2	-	TRBJ1-3	-	TGTGCCAGCGGGTTGGGTACAGGGTCCTCTGGAAACACCATATATTTT	CASGLGTGSSGNTIYF
TRBV5-4	-	TRBJ1-2	-	TGTGCCAGCAGCTTGACCCCCAGGGATAACTATGGCTACACCTTC	CASSLTPRDNYGYTF
TRBV6-5	-	TRBJ2-7	-	TGTGCCAGCAGTCTCACCCTCGCTCAGTCTTACGAGCAGTACTTC	CASSLTLAQSYEQYF
TRBV27	-	TRBJ1-2	-	TGTGCCAGCAGTTCCGGGGGGAACTATGGCTACACCTTC	CASSSGGNYGYTF
TRBV7-2	-	TRBJ2-1	-	TGTGCCAGCAGCATTACAGGGAACCATGAGCAGTTCTTC	CASSITGNHEQFF
TRBV19	-	TRBJ2-4	-	TGTGCCAGTAGTCAGGGGGGAAAAAACATTCAGTACTTC	CASSQGGKNIQYF
TRBV28	TRBD1	TRBJ1-1	-	TGTGCCAGCAGTCCCCCGGACAGGGTCGTTGAAGCTTTCTTT	CASSPPDRVVEAFF
TRBV9	-	TRBJ1-2	-	TGTGCCAGCAGCGTAGGCTTACGGGGGGTGGATGGCTACACCTTC	CASSVGLRGVDGYTF
TRBV9	-	TRBJ2-5	-	TGTGCCAGCAGCGCGACAGTTCAAGAGACCCAGTACTTC	CASSATVQETQYF
TRBV6-1	-	TRBJ1-5	once	TGTGCCAGCAGTGAATCCCTATCTTCTTATCAGCCCCAGCATTTT	CASSESLSSYQPQHF
TRBV6-2/TRBV6-3	-	TRBJ2-2	few	TGTGCCAGCAGTTACCGGGCCCCAAGGGGCACCGGGGAGCTGTTTTTT	CASSYRAPRGTGELFF
TRBV7-9	TRBD1	TRBJ1-4	-	TGTGCCAGCAGCCCGGACAGGGTAACTAATGAAAAACTGTTTTTT	CASSPDRVTNEKLFF
TRBV4-1	TRBD1	TRBJ1-5	-	TGCGCCAGCAGCCAAGGACAGGGGGCTATTAAGCCCCAGCATTTT	CASSQGQGAIKPQHF
TRBV3-1/TRBV3-2	TRBD2	TRBJ2-7	-	TGTGCCAGCAGCCGACTAGCGGGGGGGCCCTACGAGCAGTACTTC	CASSRLAGGPYEQYF
TRBV3-1/TRBV3-2	-	TRBJ2-7	-	TGTGCCAGCAGCCAAGCCCCGGCTAGCCCCCATATAATCAGCTCCTACGAGCAGTACTTC	CASSQAPASPHIISSYEQYF
TRBV11-3	-	TRBJ2-1	-	TGTGCCAGCAGCTTAGTTGGGGCCGGGGAGCAGTTCTTC	CASSLVGAGEQFF
TRBV7-9	-	TRBJ2-7	-	TGTGCCAGCAGCCTTAGTGAGCACTACGAGCAGTACTTC	CASSLSEHYEQYF
TRBV5-1	-	TRBJ1-4	once	TGCGCCAGCAGCTTGTTGACCCGGGGTGAAAAACTGTTTTTT	CASSLLTRGEKLFF
TRBV5-1	TRBD2	TRBJ2-1	once	TGCGCCAGCAGCCAGGCTAGCGGGGCCTACAATGAGCAGTTCTTC	CASSQASGAYNEQFF
TRBV19	TRBD2	TRBJ2-5	-	TGTGCCAGTAGCAATCGACTAGCGGGGGGTCAAGAGACCCAGTACTTC	CASSNRLAGGQETQYF
TRBV5-1	-	TRBJ2-6	-	TGCGCCAGCAGCTCAGGGTCTGGGGCCAACGTCCTGACTTTC	CASSSGSGANVLTF
TRBV27	-	TRBJ1-2	-	TGTGCCAGCAGTTTATCTGGCCAGGGAAGGGGCTACACCTTC	CASSLSGQGRGYTF
TRBV5-6	-	TRBJ2-2	-	TGTGCCAGCAGCTTGGGTTGGTCAGGGGTATCAGGCGCCGGGGAGCTGTTTTTT	CASSLGWSGVSGAGELFF
TRBV7-9	TRBD2	TRBJ2-5	-	TGTGCCAGCAGCCCGTGGACTAGCGCCGAAGAGACCCAGTACTTC	CASSPWTSAEETQYF
TRBV5-1	-	TRBJ2-3	-	TGCGCCAGCAGCCCGGACAGACAGTCTAGCACAGATACGCAGTATTTT	CASSPDRQSSTDTQYF
TRBV7-9	TRBD2	TRBJ2-7	-	TGTGCCAGCAGCTACGGACTAGCGGGGGGCGAATACGAGCAGTACTTC	CASSYGLAGGEYEQYF
TRBV6-5	-	TRBJ2-7	-	TGTGCCAGCAGTCCTAGACTGGGCGCGGGGGAGCAGTACTTC	CASSPRLGAGEQYF
TRBV19	-	TRBJ1-1	-	TGTGCCAGTAGAGGACAGATTAACACTGAAGCTTTCTTT	CASRGQINTEAFF
TRBV29-1	-	TRBJ1-2	once	TGCAGCGTTGAGGAGGGACTCTATGGCTACACCTTC	CSVEEGLYGYTF
TRBV7-9	-	TRBJ1-1	-	TGTGCCAGCAGCCCCCTCGTGAGGGCGGCTTTCTTT	CASSPLVRAAFF
TRBV5-6	TRBD1	TRBJ1-6	-	TGTGCCAGCAGCTATTGGGGACAGGTCCTCCGTAATTCACCCCTCCACTTT	CASSYWGQVLRNSPLHF
TRBV5-1	-	TRBJ2-1	once	TGCGCCAGCAGCCAACAGGGTTCTGATGAGCAGTTCTTC	CASSQQGSDEQFF
TRBV5-1	TRBD1	TRBJ2-7	-	TGCGCCAGCAGCTCAGGACAGGCGATGCCCTACGAGCAGTACTTC	CASSSGQAMPYEQYF
TRBV9	TRBD1	TRBJ2-1	-	TGTGCCAGCAGCCGAGACAGGGGGATGTTCTTC	CASSRDRGMFF
TRBV6-4	-	TRBJ1-1	-	TGTGCCAGCAGCCTGGAAGGGGGAACTGAAGCTTTCTTT	CASSLEGGTEAFF
TRBV3-1/TRBV3-2	-	TRBJ1-3	once	TGTGCCAGCAGTATCGGGTTTTCTGGAAACACCATATATTTT	CASSIGFSGNTIYF
TRBV5-6	-	TRBJ1-2	-	TGTGCCAGCAGCTTGTTGTCCGCGGGGGGTGTAGGCTACACCTTC	CASSLLSAGGVGYTF
TRBV19	TRBD1	TRBJ1-6	-	TGTGCCACCGCGGGGCAGGGGGTTTCACCCCTCCACTTT	CATAGQGVSPLHF
TRBV7-2	-	TRBJ1-6	-	TGTGCCAGCAGTTCTTTTTTAAATTCACCCCTCCACTTT	CASSSFLNSPLHF
TRBV19	TRBD2	TRBJ2-1	once	TGTGCCACCCGGACTAGCGGGGGGGCTGACGGCAATGAGCAGTTCTTC	CATRTSGGADGNEQFF